A single sample gave rise to the 17 T cell receptor beta chains below, sequenced in a study of T-cell memory formation after mild COVID-19. TCRdb itself ran the 5' RACE reads through MiXCR, one entry per CDR3 protein. The sample includes about 440,000 distinct CDR3 sequences, about 19% of them seen just once. The sequencing input was PBMCs or a T cell subset sorted from them (not recorded which). These receptors originate from an adult woman who had mild COVID-19 (a few samples of this study predate the infection). Cell type and time point are not known.

In its sample, this clonotype was seen a few times. The chain recombines TRBV5-1 with TRBJ1-1; TRBD1 is a possible D gene (5 bases). This CDR3 has 15 amino acids. Germline V gives CDR1 SGHRS, CDR2 YFSETQ. Trimming shortened V by 2 bases and J by 2 bases, and 13 bases separated the two germline ends. CDR3 sequence reads: CASSLSTVRNTEAFF. The CDR3 DNA reads TGCGCCAGCAGCTTATCGACAGTCCGAAACACTGAAGCTTTCTTT.

The chain carries TRBV29-1 and TRBJ2-2, with D perhaps assigned TRBD1 or TRBD2 (6 bases each). This CDR3 region has 13 residues. V dropped 6 bases and J dropped 3 bases, with 11 bases sitting between them. Germline V lookup: CDR1 SQVTM, CDR2 ANQGSEA. This CDR3 reads CSVWGADTGELFF. Here the CDR3 DNA reads TGCAGCGTATGGGGGGCAGACACCGGGGAGCTGTTTTTT.

This rearrangement joins TRBV7-2 to TRBJ2-5, with 7 nucleotides matching TRBD1. Germline-derived CDR1 and CDR2 are SGHTA and FQGNSA. CDR3 size: 14 residues. J lost 4 bases, V lost 5 bases, and 7 bases had no gene match. The CDR3 DNA follows: TGTGCCAGCAGCCCAGGGGGTGCGGGAGAGACCCAGTACTTC. Protein: CASSPGGAGETQYF.

The chain recombines TRBV24-1 with TRBJ1-1; D ambiguous. Trimming left V 5 bases short and J 1 base short, with 7 bases between. The germline CDR1 and CDR2 sequences are KGHDR and SFDVKD. CDR3 size: 13 residues. In nucleotides, the CDR3 is TGTGCCACCAGTGCAGGATCGAACACTGAAGCTTTCTTT. It yields the protein CATSAGSNTEAFF.

This sequence joins TRBV5-1 and TRBJ2-3; no clear D. The length of the CDR3 is 15 residues. V shed 7 bases and J shed 0 bases, with 15 bases lying between them. Germline V gene data show CDR1 as SGHRS and CDR2 as YFSETQ. The CDR3 protein is CASRGQTSSTDTQYF. For the CDR3, the DNA is TGCGCCAGCCGCGGTCAAACTTCTAGCACAGATACGCAGTATTTT.

V gene TRBV7-9 combines with J gene TRBJ1-4; D gene ambiguous. V lost 0 bases and J lost 3, with 8 bases in between. This CDR3 is 15 amino acids long. Germline CDR1 and CDR2: SEHNR and FQNEAQ (reference sequence). The CDR3 is CASSLAGSPNEKLFF. In nucleotides, the CDR3 is TGTGCCAGCAGCTTAGCGGGGAGCCCTAATGAAAAACTGTTTTTT.

The rearrangement joins TRBV7-2 to TRBJ1-4; D is unresolved. V shed 1 base and J shed 7 bases, with 7 bases lying between them. The CDR3 sequence is 13 residues long. CDR1 and CDR2 (germline): SGHTA, FQGNSA. The CDR3 region is CASSLGLREKLFF. Written as DNA, the CDR3 is TGTGCCAGCAGCTTAGGACTACGTGAAAAACTGTTTTTT.

The chain joins TRBV11-3 to TRBJ2-7; no reliable D call. The CDR3 spans 16 residues. The germline V gene has CDR1 SGHNT and CDR2 YENEEA. The V gene lost 2 bases and the J gene lost 1 base, with 15 bases spanning the gap. Here the CDR3 reads CASSLTSARSSYEQYF. CDR3 bases: TGTGCCAGCAGCTTAACTTCCGCAAGAAGTTCCTACGAGCAGTACTTC.

Only a few counts were recorded for this clonotype. The genes are TRBV11-3 and TRBJ2-3; maybe TRBD1 (5 bases). V was pared by 1 base and J by 1 base, with 12 bases between. The germline V gene has CDR1 SGHNT and CDR2 YENEEA. The CDR3 sequence is 16 residues long. This CDR3 reads CASSLGLQGGTDTQYF. CDR3 nucleotides: TGTGCCAGCAGCTTAGGGCTCCAGGGTGGCACAGATACGCAGTATTTT.

This clonotype appeared many times. The chain employs TRBV10-3 and TRBJ2-3; no clear D gene. The germline V gene encodes CDR1 ENHRY and CDR2 SYGVKD. The CDR3 spans 14 residues. V was shortened by 2 bases and J by 14 bases, with 20 bases between the two germline ends. Here the CDR3 DNA reads TGTGCCATCAGTGAGGACGGCGCGCCAGGTCTCCGGTATTTT. Amino acid sequence: CAISEDGAPGLRYF.

This clonotype appeared a few times. The chain links TRBV20-1 to TRBJ2-1; tentatively, D is TRBD1 (6 bases). The CDR3 length is 14 residues. Germline V gene sequence: CDR1 DFQATT, CDR2 SNEGSKA (reference sequence). Trimming shortened V by 4 bases and J by 0 bases, and 10 bases separated the two germline ends. DNA of the CDR3: TGCAGTGCTACTGACAGGCGCTCCTACAATGAGCAGTTCTTC. This encodes CSATDRRSYNEQFF.

In its sample, this clonotype was seen a few times. This chain connects TRBV27 to TRBJ1-2, with a possible D match to TRBD1 (5 bases). Trimming stripped 1 base from V and 6 bases from J, with 6 bases between. Germline V CDR1 and CDR2: MNHEY, SMNVEV (reference sequence). The CDR3 consists of 12 residues. The CDR3 DNA is TGTGCCAGCAGTTTATTGGGGGATGGCTACACCTTC. It is translated as CASSLLGDGYTF.

This clonotype occurred a few times. The chain is built from TRBV4-3 and TRBJ1-4; TRBD1 might be the D (5 bases). V lost 4 bases and J lost 8, with 20 bases in between. Germline lookup yields CDR1 LGHNA and CDR2 YSLEER. The CDR3 spans 16 residues. The CDR3 nucleotides are TGCGCCAGCAGCCCGGCAAGGGACCTCCTCGGAGAAAAACTGTTTTTT. Translated: CASSPARDLLGEKLFF.

This clonotype occurred a few times. The chain links TRBV11-3 to TRBJ2-7; tentatively, D is TRBD2 (5 bases). This CDR3 spans 13 amino acids. The V gene's germline CDR1 is SGHNT and CDR2 YENEEA. Trimming cost V 5 bases and J 3 bases, with 11 bases left between them. This CDR3 is CASSPDYNYEQYF. Written as DNA, the CDR3 is TGTGCCAGCAGCCCAGACTATAACTACGAGCAGTACTTC.

This clonotype showed up just a few times. V usage is TRBV9 and J usage is TRBJ2-3; D not resolved. Deletions cut 4 bases from V and 2 bases from J, with 8 bases between. CDR3 length: 13 amino acids. The germline V gene has CDR1 SGDLS and CDR2 YYNGEE. The CDR3 protein is CASSRGPTDTQYF. Here the CDR3 DNA reads TGTGCCAGCAGCCGCGGACCCACAGATACGCAGTATTTT.

This clonotype appeared many times. The V and J genes are TRBV4-1 and TRBJ1-1, with 7 bases that match TRBD1. Germline CDR1 is MGHRA and CDR2 is YSYEKL. The CDR3 runs 15 residues. Germline trimming cut 1 base from V and 6 bases from J; bases unmatched to any gene: 8. Here the CDR3 reads CASSQGEGRGAEAFF. In DNA form, the CDR3 reads TGCGCCAGCAGCCAAGGAGAGGGCAGGGGGGCTGAAGCTTTCTTT.

This clonotype has a count of ten or more. V is TRBV6-1 and J is TRBJ2-1; D remains ambiguous. The V end was cut by 10 bases, the J end by 1 base, with 14 bases between. The CDR3 sequence is 14 residues long. Per germline, CDR1 MNHNS and CDR2 SASEGT. CDR3 coding DNA: TGTGCCACCTTTGCCGGTTGGTCCTACAATGAGCAGTTCTTC. This translates into CATFAGWSYNEQFF.